This T cell receptor beta chain was captured by sequencing in a study of neurological immune-mediated disorders. This clonotype was detected a few times. One end of the junction fails to match germline, which may point to a read error. CDR3 size: 14 residues. CDR1 and CDR2 (germline): ENHRY, SYGVKD. The cDNA was produced through 5'RACE with 10-nucleotide random UMIs. Via MiXCR, TCRdb re-called the 5' RACE reads, giving one row per CDR3 protein. Counted here are roughly 62,000 distinct CDR3 sequences, 4% to 5.5% occurring once; the ten biggest clones make up 3% to 4%. The receptor was isolated from a woman in her forties or fifties with multiple sclerosis. This chain joins TRBV10-3 and TRBJ1-5, with TRBD1 as a possible D gene (6 bases). The sequencing sample was made of PBMCs. The CDR3 protein is CAISATGSNQPQNF. In DNA, the CDR3 is TGTGCCATCAGTGCCACAGGGAGCAATCAGCCCCAGAATTTT.